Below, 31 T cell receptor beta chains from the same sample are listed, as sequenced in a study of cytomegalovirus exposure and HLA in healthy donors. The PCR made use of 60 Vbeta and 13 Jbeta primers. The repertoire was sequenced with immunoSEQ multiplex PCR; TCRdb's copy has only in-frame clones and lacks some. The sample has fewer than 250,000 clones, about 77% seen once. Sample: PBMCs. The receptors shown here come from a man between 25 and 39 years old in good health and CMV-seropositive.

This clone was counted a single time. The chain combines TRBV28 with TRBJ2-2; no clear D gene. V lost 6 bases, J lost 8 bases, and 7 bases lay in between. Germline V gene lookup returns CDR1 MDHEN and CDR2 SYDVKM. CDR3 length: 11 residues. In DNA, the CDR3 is TGTGCCAGCAGCGCGGAGGGGGAGCTGTTTTTT. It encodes CASSAEGELFF.

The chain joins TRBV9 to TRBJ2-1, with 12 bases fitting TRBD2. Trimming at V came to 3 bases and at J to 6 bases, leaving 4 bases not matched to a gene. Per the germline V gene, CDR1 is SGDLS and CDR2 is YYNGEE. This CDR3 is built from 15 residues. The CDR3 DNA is TGTGCCAGCAGCGCCCGGACTAGCGGGATCAATGAGCAGTTCTTC. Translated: CASSARTSGINEQFF.

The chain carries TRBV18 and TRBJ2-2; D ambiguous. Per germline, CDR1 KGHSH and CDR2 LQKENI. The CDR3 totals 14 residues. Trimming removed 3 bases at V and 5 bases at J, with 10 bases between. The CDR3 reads CASSPAELTGELFF. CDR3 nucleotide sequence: TGTGCCAGCTCACCCGCGGAATTGACCGGGGAGCTGTTTTTT.

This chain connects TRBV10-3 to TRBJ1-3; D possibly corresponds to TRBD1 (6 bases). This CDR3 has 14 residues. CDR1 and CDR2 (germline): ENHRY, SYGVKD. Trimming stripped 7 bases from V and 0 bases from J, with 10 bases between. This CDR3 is CAITRQDSGNTIYF. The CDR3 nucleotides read TGTGCCATCACCAGACAGGACTCTGGAAACACCATATATTTT.

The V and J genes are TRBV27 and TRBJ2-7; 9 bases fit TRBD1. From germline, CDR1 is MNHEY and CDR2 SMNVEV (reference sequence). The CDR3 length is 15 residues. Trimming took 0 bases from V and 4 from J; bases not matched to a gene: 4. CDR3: CASSLSGTGTYEQYF. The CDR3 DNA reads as TGTGCCAGCAGTTTATCCGGGACAGGGACTTACGAGCAGTACTTC.

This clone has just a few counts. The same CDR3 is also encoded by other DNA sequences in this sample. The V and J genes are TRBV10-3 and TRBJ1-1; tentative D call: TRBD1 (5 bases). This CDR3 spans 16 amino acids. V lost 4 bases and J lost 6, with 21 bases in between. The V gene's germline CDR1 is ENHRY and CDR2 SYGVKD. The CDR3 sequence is CAISGGTGYGDSEAFF. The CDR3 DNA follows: TGTGCCATCAGTGGGGGTACAGGTTATGGCGACTCTGAAGCTTTCTTT.

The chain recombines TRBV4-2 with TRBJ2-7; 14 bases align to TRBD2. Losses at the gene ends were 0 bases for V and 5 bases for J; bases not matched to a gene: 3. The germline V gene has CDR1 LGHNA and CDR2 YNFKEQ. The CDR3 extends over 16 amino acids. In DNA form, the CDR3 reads TGTGCCAGCAGCCAAGAGTGGGGACTAGCGGGAGACGAGCAGTACTTC. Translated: CASSQEWGLAGDEQYF.

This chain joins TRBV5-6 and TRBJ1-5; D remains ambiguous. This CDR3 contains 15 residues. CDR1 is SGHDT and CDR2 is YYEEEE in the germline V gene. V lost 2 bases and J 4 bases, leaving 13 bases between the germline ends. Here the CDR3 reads CASSFLGSGNQPQHF. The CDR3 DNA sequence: TGTGCCAGCAGCTTTCTGGGGAGTGGGAATCAGCCCCAGCATTTT.

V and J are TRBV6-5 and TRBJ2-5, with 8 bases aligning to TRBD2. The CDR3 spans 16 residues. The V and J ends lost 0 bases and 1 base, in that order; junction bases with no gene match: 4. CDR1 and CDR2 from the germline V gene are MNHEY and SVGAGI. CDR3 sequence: CASSYSRTSLQETQYF. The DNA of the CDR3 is TGTGCCAGCAGTTACTCGAGGACTAGCCTCCAAGAGACCCAGTACTTC.

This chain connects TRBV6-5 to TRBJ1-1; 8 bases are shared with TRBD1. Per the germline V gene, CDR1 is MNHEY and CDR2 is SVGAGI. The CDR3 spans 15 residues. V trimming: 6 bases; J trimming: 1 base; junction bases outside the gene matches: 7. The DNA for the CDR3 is TGTGCCAGCAGGGTGACCGGGACAGGGAACACTGAAGCTTTCTTT. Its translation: CASRVTGTGNTEAFF.

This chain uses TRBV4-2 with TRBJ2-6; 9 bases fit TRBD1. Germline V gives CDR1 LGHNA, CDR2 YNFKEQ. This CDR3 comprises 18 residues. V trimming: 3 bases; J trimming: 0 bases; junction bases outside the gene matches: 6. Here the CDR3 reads CASSHPTGGFSGANVLTF. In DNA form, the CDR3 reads TGTGCCAGCAGCCACCCGACAGGGGGATTCTCTGGGGCCAACGTCCTGACTTTC.

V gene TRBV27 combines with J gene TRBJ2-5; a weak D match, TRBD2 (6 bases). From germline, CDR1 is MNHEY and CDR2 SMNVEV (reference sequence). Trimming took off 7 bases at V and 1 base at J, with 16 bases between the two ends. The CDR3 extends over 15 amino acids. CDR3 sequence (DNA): TGTGCCAGCAATCCCGCCTGGGGACTCCAAGAGACCCAGTACTTC. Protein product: CASNPAWGLQETQYF.

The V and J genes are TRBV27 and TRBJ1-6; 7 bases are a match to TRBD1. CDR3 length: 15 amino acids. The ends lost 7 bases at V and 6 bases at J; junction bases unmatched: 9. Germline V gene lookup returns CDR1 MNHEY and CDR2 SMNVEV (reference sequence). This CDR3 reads CASITPGQPNSPLHF. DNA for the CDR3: TGTGCCAGCATCACCCCGGGACAGCCTAATTCACCCCTCCACTTT.

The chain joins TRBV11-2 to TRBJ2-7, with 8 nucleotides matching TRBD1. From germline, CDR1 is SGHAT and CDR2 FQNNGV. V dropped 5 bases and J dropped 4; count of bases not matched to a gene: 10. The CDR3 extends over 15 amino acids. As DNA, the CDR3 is TGTGCCAGCAGCACCACCCGGACAGGGTGGTACGAGCAGTACTTC. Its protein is CASSTTRTGWYEQYF.

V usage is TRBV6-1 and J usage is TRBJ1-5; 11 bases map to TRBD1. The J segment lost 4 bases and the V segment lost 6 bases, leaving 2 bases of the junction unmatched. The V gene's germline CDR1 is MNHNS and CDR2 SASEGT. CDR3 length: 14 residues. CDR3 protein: CASRGQGGNQPQHF. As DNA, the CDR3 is TGTGCCAGCAGGGGACAGGGGGGTAATCAGCCCCAGCATTTT.

The CDR3 sequence is CASSEGSRAYEQYF. DNA for the CDR3: TGTGCCAGCAGCGAAGGGAGTAGAGCCTACGAGCAGTACTTC. V gene TRBV7-9 combines with J gene TRBJ2-7, with a weak D call TRBD2 (5 bases). The CDR3 runs to 14 residues. V dropped 5 bases and J dropped 2 bases, with 13 bases sitting between them. Germline V lookup: CDR1 SEHNR, CDR2 FQNEAQ (reference sequence).

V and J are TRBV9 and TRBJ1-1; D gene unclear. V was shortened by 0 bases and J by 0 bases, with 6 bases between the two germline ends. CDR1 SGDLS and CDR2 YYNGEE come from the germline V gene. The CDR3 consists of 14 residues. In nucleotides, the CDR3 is TGTGCCAGCAGCGTAGGGCAGGTGAACACTGAAGCTTTCTTT. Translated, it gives CASSVGQVNTEAFF.

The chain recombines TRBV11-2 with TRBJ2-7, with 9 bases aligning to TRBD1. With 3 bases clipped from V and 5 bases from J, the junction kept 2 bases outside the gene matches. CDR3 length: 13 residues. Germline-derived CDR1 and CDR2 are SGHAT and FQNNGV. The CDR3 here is CASSFTGGNEQYF. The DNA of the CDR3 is TGTGCCAGCAGCTTTACAGGGGGCAACGAGCAGTACTTC.

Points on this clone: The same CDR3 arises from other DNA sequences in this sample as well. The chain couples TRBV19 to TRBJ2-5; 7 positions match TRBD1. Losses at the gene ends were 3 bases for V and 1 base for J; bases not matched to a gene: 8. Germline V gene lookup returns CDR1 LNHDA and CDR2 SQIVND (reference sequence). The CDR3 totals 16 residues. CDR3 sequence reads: CASSMLYGTAQETQYF. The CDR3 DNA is TGTGCCAGTAGTATGTTATACGGGACAGCCCAAGAGACCCAGTACTTC.

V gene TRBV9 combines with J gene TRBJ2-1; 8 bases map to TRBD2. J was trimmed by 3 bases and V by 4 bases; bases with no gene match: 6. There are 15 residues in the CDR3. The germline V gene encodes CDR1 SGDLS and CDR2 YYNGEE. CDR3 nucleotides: TGTGCCAGCAGCAGGGGACTAGAAGGCTACAATGAGCAGTTCTTC. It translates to CASSRGLEGYNEQFF. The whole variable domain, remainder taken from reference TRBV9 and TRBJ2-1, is DSGVTQTPKHLITATGQRVTLRCSPRSGDLSVYWYQQSLDQGLQFLIQYYNGEERAKGNILERFSAQQFPDLHSELNLSSLELGDSALYFCASSRGLEGYNEQFFGPGTRLTVL.

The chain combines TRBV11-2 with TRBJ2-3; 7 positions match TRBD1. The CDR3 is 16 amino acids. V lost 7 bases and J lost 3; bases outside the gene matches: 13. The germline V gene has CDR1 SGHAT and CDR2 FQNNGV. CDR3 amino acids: CASNSNQGVGTDTQYF. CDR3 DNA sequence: TGTGCCAGCAACTCTAATCAGGGGGTAGGGACAGATACGCAGTATTTT.

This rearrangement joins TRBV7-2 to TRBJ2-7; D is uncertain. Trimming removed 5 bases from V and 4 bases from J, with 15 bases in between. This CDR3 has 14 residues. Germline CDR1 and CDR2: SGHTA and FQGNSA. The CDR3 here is CASSPSMNSYEQYF. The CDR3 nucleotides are TGTGCCAGCAGCCCGTCAATGAACTCATACGAGCAGTACTTC.

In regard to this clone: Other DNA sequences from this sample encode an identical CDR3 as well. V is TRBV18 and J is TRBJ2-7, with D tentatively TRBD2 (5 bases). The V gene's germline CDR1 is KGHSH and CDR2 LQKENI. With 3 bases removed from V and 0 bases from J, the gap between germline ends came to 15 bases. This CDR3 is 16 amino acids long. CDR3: CASSPPGGGSSYEQYF. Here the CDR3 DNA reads TGTGCCAGCTCACCCCCAGGTGGCGGGTCCTCCTACGAGCAGTACTTC. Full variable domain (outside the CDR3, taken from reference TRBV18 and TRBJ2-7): NAGVMQNPRHLVRRRGQEARLRCSPMKGHSHVYWYRQLPEEGLKFMVYLQKENIIDESGMPKERFSAEFPKEGPSILRIQQVVRGDSAAYFCASSPPGGGSSYEQYFGPGTRLTVT.

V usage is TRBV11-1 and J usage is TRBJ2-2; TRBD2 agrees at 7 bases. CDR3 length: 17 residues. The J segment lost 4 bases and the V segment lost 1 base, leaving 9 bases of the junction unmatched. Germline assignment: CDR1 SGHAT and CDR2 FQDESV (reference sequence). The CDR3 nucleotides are TGTGCCAGCAGCTTAGGTAGCAGCGGGGCAGGCACCGGGGAGCTGTTTTTT. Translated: CASSLGSSGAGTGELFF.

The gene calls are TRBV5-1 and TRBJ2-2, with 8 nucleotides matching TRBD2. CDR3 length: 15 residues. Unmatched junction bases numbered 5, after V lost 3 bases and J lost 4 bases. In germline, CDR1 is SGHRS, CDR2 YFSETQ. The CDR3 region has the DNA TGCGCCAGCAGCTGGGCGGGGGGTCTCACCGGGGAGCTGTTTTTT. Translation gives CASSWAGGLTGELFF.

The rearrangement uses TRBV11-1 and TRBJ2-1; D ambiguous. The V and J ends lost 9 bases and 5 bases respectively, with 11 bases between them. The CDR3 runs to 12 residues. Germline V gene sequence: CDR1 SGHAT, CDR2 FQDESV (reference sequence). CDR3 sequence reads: CARAFSHNEQFF. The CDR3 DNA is TGTGCCAGAGCATTTTCTCACAATGAGCAGTTCTTC.

As DNA, the CDR3 is TGTGCCAGCAGCTTTTGGACAGCCAGCTCTGGGGCCAACGTCCTGACTTTC. Translating it yields CASSFWTASSGANVLTF. This sequence joins TRBV5-4 and TRBJ2-6; perhaps TRBD1 as D (6 bases). The CDR3 is made up of 17 amino acids. Between the trimmed V and J ends, which lost 2 bases and 0 bases, there was a span of 12 bases. Germline V gene sequence: CDR1 SGHNT, CDR2 YYREEE (reference sequence).

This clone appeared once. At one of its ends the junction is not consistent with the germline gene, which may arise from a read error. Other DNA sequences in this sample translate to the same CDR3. CDR3 protein: CASSYKRGGTDTQYF. For the CDR3, the DNA is TGTGCCAGCAGCTATAAACGGGGGGGCACAGATACGCAATATTTT. The rearrangement joins TRBV11-2 to TRBJ2-3; 8 bases map to TRBD2. CDR1 is SGHAT and CDR2 is FQNNGV in the germline V gene. The CDR3 is made up of 15 amino acids. Combining the CDR3 with reference TRBV11-2 and TRBJ2-3 gives the whole variable domain EAGVAQSPRYKIIEKRQSVAFWCNPISGHATLYWYQQILGQGPKLLIQFQNNGVVDDSQLPKDRFSAERLKGVDSTLKIQPAKLEDSAVYLCASSYKRGGTDTQYFGPGTRLTVL.

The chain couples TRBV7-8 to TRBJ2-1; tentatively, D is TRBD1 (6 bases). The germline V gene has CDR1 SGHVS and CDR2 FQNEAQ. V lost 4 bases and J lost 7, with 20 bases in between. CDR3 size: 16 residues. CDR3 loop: CASSSQIQGFGNEQFF. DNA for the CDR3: TGTGCCAGCAGCTCCCAAATCCAGGGGTTTGGGAATGAGCAGTTCTTC.

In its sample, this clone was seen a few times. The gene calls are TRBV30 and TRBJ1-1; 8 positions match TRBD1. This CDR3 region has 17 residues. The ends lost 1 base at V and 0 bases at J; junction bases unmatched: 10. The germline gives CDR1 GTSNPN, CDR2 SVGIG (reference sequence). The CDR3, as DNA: TGTGCCTGGAGTGGCACCAGGACAGGGATGATGAACACTGAAGCTTTCTTT. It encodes CAWSGTRTGMMNTEAFF.

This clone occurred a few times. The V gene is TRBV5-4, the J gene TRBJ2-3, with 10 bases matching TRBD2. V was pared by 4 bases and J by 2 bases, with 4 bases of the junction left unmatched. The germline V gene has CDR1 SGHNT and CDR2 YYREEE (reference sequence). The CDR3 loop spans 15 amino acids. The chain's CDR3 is CASSIAGGHTDTQYF. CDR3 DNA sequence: TGTGCCAGCAGCATAGCGGGGGGCCACACAGATACGCAGTATTTT.